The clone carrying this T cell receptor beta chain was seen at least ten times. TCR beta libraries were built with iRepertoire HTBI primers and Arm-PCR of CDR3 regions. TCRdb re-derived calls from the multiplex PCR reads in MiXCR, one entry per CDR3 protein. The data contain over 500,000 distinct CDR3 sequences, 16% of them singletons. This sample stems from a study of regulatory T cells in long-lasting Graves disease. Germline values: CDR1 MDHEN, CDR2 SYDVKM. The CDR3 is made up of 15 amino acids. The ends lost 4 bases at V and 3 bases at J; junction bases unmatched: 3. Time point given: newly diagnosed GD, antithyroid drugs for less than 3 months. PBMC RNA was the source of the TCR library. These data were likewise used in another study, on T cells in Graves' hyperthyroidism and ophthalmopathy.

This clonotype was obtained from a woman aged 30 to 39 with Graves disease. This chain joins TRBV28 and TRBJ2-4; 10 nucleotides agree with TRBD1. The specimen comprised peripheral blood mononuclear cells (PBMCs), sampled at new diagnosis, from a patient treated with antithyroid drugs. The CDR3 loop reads CASSSTGGGKNIQYF. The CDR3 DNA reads TGTGCCAGCAGTTCGACAGGGGGCGGCAAAAACATTCAGTACTTC. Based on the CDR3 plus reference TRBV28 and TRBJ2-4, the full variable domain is DVKVTQSSRYLVKRTGEKVFLECVQDMDHENMFWYRQDPGLGLRLIYFSYDVKMKEKGDIPEGYSVSREKKERFSLILESASTNQTSMYLCASSSTGGGKNIQYFGAGTRLSVL.